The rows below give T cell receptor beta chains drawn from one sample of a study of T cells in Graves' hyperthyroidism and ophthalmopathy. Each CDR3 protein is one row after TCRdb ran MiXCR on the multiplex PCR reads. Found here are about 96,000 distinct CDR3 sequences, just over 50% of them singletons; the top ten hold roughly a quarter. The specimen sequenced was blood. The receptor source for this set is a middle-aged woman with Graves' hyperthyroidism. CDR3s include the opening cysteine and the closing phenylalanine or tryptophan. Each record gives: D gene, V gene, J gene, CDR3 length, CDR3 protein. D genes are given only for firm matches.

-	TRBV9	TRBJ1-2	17	CASSVGGDSRNNYGYTF
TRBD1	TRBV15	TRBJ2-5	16	CATSRETGGMIEAQYF
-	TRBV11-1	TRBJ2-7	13	CASSLGGGTNQYF
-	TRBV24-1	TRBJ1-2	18	CATSDRAGRGRSLYGYTF
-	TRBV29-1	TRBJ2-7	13	CSLGGGESYEQYF
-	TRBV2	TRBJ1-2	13	CASKDGLPEHYTF
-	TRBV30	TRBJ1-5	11	CACSGKETQHF
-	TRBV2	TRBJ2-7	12	CASSHRSYEQYF
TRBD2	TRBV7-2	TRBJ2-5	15	CASSSGLAGQETQYF
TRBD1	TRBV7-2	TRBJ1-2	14	CASSFKGQSYGYTF
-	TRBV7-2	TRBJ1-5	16	CASSLSSRNSNQPQHF
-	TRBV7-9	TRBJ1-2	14	CASSFLGTGYGYTF
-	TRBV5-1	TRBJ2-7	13	CAGSLGEPYEQYF
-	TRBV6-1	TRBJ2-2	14	CASTGVLGTGELFF
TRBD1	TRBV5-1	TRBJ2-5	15	CASSLGGTVQETQYF